The 20 T cell receptor beta chains below were found in one sample sequenced in a study of CD8 T cells in ankylosing spondylitis. MiXCR was run by TCRdb on the 5' RACE reads, yielding one entry per CDR3 protein. The data hold 150,000 to 200,000 distinct CDR3 sequences, with approximately 20% observed a single time. Sequenced sample: blood, either unsorted or a sorted T cell fraction (not recorded which). All receptors come from a male donor with ankylosing spondylitis or in good health (not recorded which).

This clonotype was seen ten or more times. V and J are TRBV5-1 and TRBJ2-1; D is unclear. CDR3 size: 13 residues. The germline V gene has CDR1 SGHRS and CDR2 YFSETQ. The V end lost 2 bases, the J end lost 4 bases, and 7 bases lay between the germline ends. The CDR3, as DNA: TGCGCCAGCAGCTTTACTTATTACAATGAGCAGTTCTTC. This translates into CASSFTYYNEQFF.

Only a few counts were recorded for this clonotype. V is TRBV7-8 and J is TRBJ2-5, with D possibly matching TRBD1 (5 bases). The CDR3 has 13 residues. The V gene lost 6 bases and the J gene lost 3 bases, with 11 bases spanning the gap. The germline CDR1 and CDR2 sequences are SGHVS and FQNEAQ. The CDR3 spells CASSLKTEETQYF. CDR3 nucleotides: TGTGCCAGCAGTCTAAAGACAGAAGAGACCCAGTACTTC.

This chain links TRBV4-2 with TRBJ1-2; 9 bases map to TRBD1. The CDR3 contains 15 residues. Trimming cost V 11 bases and J 7 bases; bases outside gene matches: 17. Germline assignment: CDR1 LGHNA and CDR2 YNFKEQ. In DNA form, the CDR3 reads TGTGCCGGCACCCAAGGAGGAGGACAGGGGTCTGGCTACACCTTC. This gives the protein CAGTQGGGQGSGYTF.

A few counts support this clonotype. This sequence joins TRBV12-3 or TRBV12-4 and TRBJ2-2; unclear D gene. The CDR3 consists of 14 residues. V lost 1 base to trimming and J lost 4 bases, with 7 bases between them. CDR3: CASSLVAATGELFF. Here the CDR3 DNA reads TGTGCCAGCAGTTTAGTCGCGGCCACCGGGGAGCTGTTTTTT.

This clonotype was counted between two and nine times. The rearrangement uses TRBV9 and TRBJ2-7; 9 bases agree with TRBD1. The CDR3 is made up of 14 amino acids. V trimming: 4 bases; J trimming: 3 bases; junction bases outside the gene matches: 5. Germline-derived CDR1 and CDR2 are SGDLS and YYNGEE. In DNA form, the CDR3 reads TGTGCCAGCAGCCCCCGGGACAGGGACTACGAGCAGTACTTC. It is translated as CASSPRDRDYEQYF.

This rearrangement joins TRBV30 to TRBJ2-7, with 10 bases identical to TRBD2. With 4 bases clipped from V and 1 base from J, the junction kept 7 bases outside the gene matches. This CDR3 region has 15 residues. The germline gives CDR1 GTSNPN, CDR2 SVGIG (reference sequence). CDR3 residues: CAWNTLAGVSYEQYF. As DNA, the CDR3 is TGTGCCTGGAACACCCTAGCGGGAGTGTCCTACGAGCAGTACTTC.

This clonotype was observed many times. The chain joins TRBV5-1 to TRBJ1-5; 8 bases fit TRBD1. J gave up 7 bases and V 1 base, and 7 bases lay outside the gene matches. CDR3 length: 15 amino acids. From germline, CDR1 is SGHRS and CDR2 YFSETQ. The CDR3: CASSLTGDRGQPQHF. The CDR3 nucleotides are TGCGCCAGCAGCTTGACGGGAGACAGGGGACAGCCCCAGCATTTT. The whole variable domain, filled in from reference TRBV5-1 and TRBJ1-5, reads KAGVTQTPRYLIKTRGQQVTLSCSPISGHRSVSWYQQTPGQGLQFLFEYFSETQRNKGNFPGRFSGRQFSNSRSEMNVSTLELGDSALYLCASSLTGDRGQPQHFGDGTRLSIL.

The chain joins TRBV5-4 to TRBJ2-7, with unresolved D. Germline CDR1 reads SGHNT; CDR2 reads YYREEE (reference sequence). V shed 4 bases and J shed 5 bases, with 10 bases lying between them. This CDR3 is built from 12 residues. The chain's CDR3 is CASSHRQDEQYF. CDR3 DNA sequence: TGTGCCAGCAGCCATCGACAAGACGAGCAGTACTTC.

This clonotype appeared a few times. This rearrangement joins TRBV2 to TRBJ1-5, with D hard to call. This CDR3 has 14 residues. Germline V gives CDR1 SNHLY, CDR2 FYNNEI. The germline V and J ends were trimmed by 6 bases and 4 bases, with 13 bases remaining between them. CDR3 in amino acids: CASRWTDSNQPQHF. In DNA form, the CDR3 reads TGTGCCAGCAGATGGACGGACTCGAATCAGCCCCAGCATTTT.

This clonotype appeared many times. This sequence joins TRBV29-1 and TRBJ2-7; tentatively, D is TRBD2 (6 bases). This CDR3 spans 12 amino acids. Trimming shortened V by 6 bases and J by 3 bases, and 12 bases separated the two germline ends. The germline CDR1 and CDR2 sequences are SQVTM and ANQGSEA. CDR3 region: CSVKDGSYEQYF. DNA of the CDR3: TGCAGCGTGAAGGACGGGAGCTACGAGCAGTACTTC.

In the case of this clonotype: This may stem from a read error, because a much larger clone lies one nucleotide away. V gene TRBV7-8 combines with J gene TRBJ2-3, with 14 bases aligning to TRBD2. This CDR3 has 16 residues. Germline V gene data show CDR1 as SGHVS and CDR2 as FQNEAQ. CDR3: CTSRTGTSGSPDTQYF. The CDR3, as DNA: TGTACCAGCAGAACCGGGACTAGCGGGAGCCCAGATACGCAGTATTTT. The complete variable domain, with remaining parts taken from reference TRBV7-8 and TRBJ2-3, reads GAGVSQSPRYKVAKRGQDVALRCDPISGHVSLFWYQQALGQGPEFLTYFQNEAQLDKSGLPSDRFFAERPEGSVSTLKIQRTQQEDSAVYLCTSRTGTSGSPDTQYFGPGTRLTVL.

Many counts were recorded for this clonotype. The chain has TRBV5-1 and TRBJ2-3; D possibly corresponds to TRBD2 (6 bases). The V end was cut by 0 bases, the J end by 6 bases, with 11 bases between. The CDR3 contains 14 residues. CDR1 is SGHRS and CDR2 is YFSETQ in the germline V gene. This chain's CDR3 is CASSLEPGADTQYF. The CDR3 DNA reads as TGCGCCAGCAGCTTGGAACCGGGAGCCGATACGCAGTATTTT.

Only a few counts were recorded for this clonotype. The V and J genes are TRBV5-1 and TRBJ1-5; D perhaps matches TRBD1 (5 bases). The CDR3 length is 15 residues. V shed 0 bases and J shed 2 bases, with 9 bases lying between them. CDR1 is SGHRS and CDR2 is YFSETQ in the germline V gene. CDR3 nucleotides: TGCGCCAGCAGCTTGGAGGGGCTTGGCAATCAGCCCCAGCATTTT. This codes for CASSLEGLGNQPQHF.

This clonotype turned up a few times. DNA for the CDR3: TGTGCCTGGAGGCCGACAGGGAATGGCTACACCTTC. This translates into CAWRPTGNGYTF. The rearrangement uses TRBV30 and TRBJ1-2; the match to TRBD1 covers 7 bases. Trimming at V came to 3 bases and at J to 6 bases, leaving 4 bases not matched to a gene. The CDR3 runs 12 residues. The germline CDR1 and CDR2 sequences are GTSNPN and SVGIG (reference sequence).

This clonotype was observed at least ten times. J is TRBJ2-5 and V is TRBV2; TRBD2 agrees at 7 bases. CDR1 is SNHLY, CDR2 FYNNEI, per germline. V was clipped by 7 bases and J by 5 bases; unmatched bases: 4. The length of the CDR3 is 12 residues. CDR3 bases: TGTGCCAGCAAGGGACTATCGGAGACCCAGTACTTC. Amino acid sequence: CASKGLSETQYF.

V and J are TRBV3-1 and TRBJ2-7; 10 nucleotides agree with TRBD2. Per germline, CDR1 LGHDT and CDR2 YNNKEL (reference sequence). V gave up 0 bases and J gave up 5 bases; unmatched junction bases: 7. The CDR3 totals 16 residues. CDR3 loop: CASSQDRSGRDDEQYF. The CDR3 DNA sequence: TGTGCCAGCAGCCAAGACCGAAGCGGGAGGGACGACGAGCAGTACTTC.

The chain carries TRBV20-1 and TRBJ2-6; 8 bases line up with TRBD2. Germline V gene sequence: CDR1 DFQATT, CDR2 SNEGSKA (reference sequence). The CDR3 loop spans 12 amino acids. J was trimmed by 13 bases and V by 6 bases; bases with no gene match: 8. CDR3 amino acids: CSASGSEEVLTF. CDR3 DNA sequence: TGCAGTGCCAGCGGGAGTGAGGAGGTCCTGACTTTC.

This clonotype was picked up many times. The chain links TRBV9 to TRBJ2-7; 12 positions match TRBD2. Trimming cost V 4 bases and J 4 bases; bases outside gene matches: 9. The CDR3 length is 16 residues. The germline CDR1 and CDR2 sequences are SGDLS and YYNGEE. The CDR3 nucleotides read TGTGCCAGCAGCACACAGACTAGCGGGAGTCGTTACGAGCAGTACTTC. It yields the protein CASSTQTSGSRYEQYF.

This clonotype was found many times. The V and J genes are TRBV6-5 and TRBJ1-1; D uncertain. The CDR3 has 13 amino acids. The ends were cut back, 0 bases at V and 5 bases at J, with 7 bases in the middle. CDR1 and CDR2 from the germline V gene are MNHEY and SVGAGI. DNA for the CDR3: TGTGCCAGCAGTTACTCCGAGGTAACTGAAGCTTTCTTT. Residues: CASSYSEVTEAFF.

J is TRBJ2-3 and V is TRBV3-1, with 9 bases matching TRBD2. Unmatched junction bases numbered 6, after V lost 4 bases and J lost 4 bases. Germline CDR1 reads LGHDT; CDR2 reads YNNKEL (reference sequence). The CDR3 runs to 15 residues. In DNA, the CDR3 is TGTGCCAGCAGCCGAAATAGCGGGAGTTCAGATACGCAGTATTTT. Translated, it gives CASSRNSGSSDTQYF.